This T cell receptor (beta chain) was recovered during a study of PD-1 blockade in classical Hodgkin lymphoma. Points from the study as a whole: After ASCT, patients who started nivolumab under 1 year later were excluded. Complete responders had baseline diversity similar to newly diagnosed patients.

This table comes from immunoSEQ multiplex PCR, and its TCRdb copy is limited to in-frame clones, with some not included. The sample lists about 15,000 clones, around 80% occurring once. Trimming took off 2 bases at V and 7 bases at J, with 12 bases between the two ends. CDR3 length equals 13 residues. CDR1 LNHNV and CDR2 YYDKDF come from the germline V gene (reference sequence). As for this clone: The antigen is not known.

Every single patient, without exception, relapsed after autologous stem cell transplantation, and brentuximab vedotin exposure varied. The rearrangement uses TRBV15 and TRBJ2-7; no clear D. This clonotype was sampled from a human donor with classical Hodgkin lymphoma. Sequences were derived from peripheral blood mononuclear cells (PBMCs), sampled before the second cycle of nivolumab. In DNA, the CDR3 is TGTGCCACCAGCAGACCCCCCTACCCGGAGCAGTACTTC. Amino acid sequence: CATSRPPYPEQYF.